The clone carrying this T cell receptor (beta chain) was seen many times. Its target is not known. Template switching supplied a universal primer site; unique molecular identifiers were carried on the cDNA. A single record per CDR3 protein comes from TCRdb applying MiXCR to the 5' RACE reads. Here the sample spans a few hundred thousand distinct CDR3 sequences, 15% being singletons. These data originate in a study of identical twins. Findings of the study overall: Surplus twin overlap in beta out-of-frame sequences was less pronounced. There were fewer insertions in abundant cord blood beta clonotypes, but memory repertoires showed no such pattern.

Germline V gene sequence: CDR1 LGHDT, CDR2 YNNKEL (reference sequence). The CDR3 loop spans 15 amino acids. V lost 2 bases, J lost 0 bases, and 8 bases lay in between. The same sample was also used in a study of yellow fever vaccine responses in identical twins.

Sample: CD4+ T cells sorted from blood. The origin of this receptor is a woman aged 18-35 years in good health. This chain connects TRBV3-1 to TRBJ1-5; D ambiguous. Written as DNA, the CDR3 is TGTGCCAGCAGCCAATCCGGCACTAGCAATCAGCCCCAGCATTTT. This translates into CASSQSGTSNQPQHF. Full variable domain (remainder filled in from reference TRBV3-1 and TRBJ1-5): DTAVSQTPKYLVTQMGNDKSIKCEQNLGHDTMYWYKQDSKKFLKIMFSYNNKELIINETVPNRFSPKSPDKAHLNLHINSLELGDSAVYFCASSQSGTSNQPQHFGDGTRLSIL.